A selection of T cell receptor beta chains follows, all from one sample in a study of blood T cell repertoires in COVID-19. The assay was immunoSEQ multiplex PCR, and TCRdb's table has in-frame clones only and misses some. The data hold tens of thousands of clones, with more than 70% observed a single time. The sequenced material came from peripheral blood. Receptors were obtained from a human donor in a cohort sampled during active COVID-19. Each CDR3 is given with its conserved first and last residue. The D gene is left open where the match is weak. The size of a clone is reported for some rows only, either as once, few or many, or as a class for expanded clones.

TRBJ2-5 . TRBV6-5 . 15 CASSRQAPDQETQYF TGTGCCAGCAGTCGACAGGCCCCGGATCAAGAGACCCAGTACTTC
TRBJ2-5 . TRBV21-1 . 14 CASSKRAWYRSQYF TGTGCCAGCAGCAAACGAGCTTGGTACCGTTCCCAGTACTTC
TRBJ2-5 few TRBV28 TRBD2 15 CASSTRASGDETQYF TGTGCCAGCAGTACCCGGGCTAGCGGGGATGAGACCCAGTACTTC
TRBJ1-2 . TRBV27 TRBD1 13 CASSLQGDYGYTF TGTGCCAGCAGTCTACAGGGGGACTATGGCTACACCTTC
TRBJ2-3 . TRBV12-5 . 14 CASGLDSRIDTQYF TGTGCTAGTGGTTTGGACAGTAGGATAGATACGCAGTATTTT
TRBJ1-1 . TRBV14 TRBD1 16 CASSQWGRPTGAEAFF TGTGCCAGCAGCCAATGGGGCCGTCCGACAGGGGCTGAAGCTTTCTTT
TRBJ2-5 . TRBV6-6 TRBD1 15 CASSYRQGARETQYF TGTGCCAGCAGTTACAGGCAGGGGGCACGCGAGACCCAGTACTTC
TRBJ1-5 few TRBV6-5 TRBD1 14 CASTPGQLNQPQHF TGTGCCAGCACTCCGGGACAGTTGAATCAGCCCCAGCATTTT
TRBJ2-2 once TRBV21-1 . 12 CASSKRGGELFF TGTGCCAGCAGCAAAAGGGGCGGGGAGCTGTTTTTT
TRBJ2-7 . TRBV20-1 TRBD1 11 CSPKQGNEQYF TGCAGTCCAAAACAGGGGAACGAGCAGTACTTC
TRBJ1-5 once TRBV23-1 . 16 CASSPPGKGSNQPQHF TGCGCCAGCAGTCCCCCAGGGAAAGGTAGCAATCAGCCCCAGCATTTT
TRBJ2-2 . TRBV15 TRBD1 16 CATSVFDRGRTGELFF TGTGCCACCAGCGTATTCGACAGGGGGCGGACCGGGGAGCTGTTTTTT
TRBJ2-1 . TRBV4-3 TRBD2 14 CASSQAGGYNEQFF TGCGCCAGCAGCCAAGCGGGGGGCTACAATGAGCAGTTCTTC
TRBJ2-2 . TRBV7-2 TRBD2 16 CASSRGLAGRAGELFF TGTGCCAGCAGCCGGGGACTAGCGGGGAGGGCCGGGGAGCTGTTTTTT
TRBJ1-3 . TRBV5-1 . 14 CASSQDNSGNTIYF TGCGCCAGCAGCCAAGACAACTCTGGAAACACCATATATTTT
TRBJ1-2 . TRBV5-1 . 14 CASSLQGYDYGYTF TGCGCCAGCAGCTTGCAGGGGTATGACTATGGCTACACCTTC
TRBJ2-5 . TRBV28 . 11 CASSFEQTQYF TGTGCCAGCAGTTTCGAGCAGACCCAGTACTTC
TRBJ1-2 . TRBV7-9 . 16 CASIVAGVTGNYGYTF TGTGCCAGCATCGTAGCTGGGGTGACAGGAAACTATGGCTACACCTTC
TRBJ2-7 many TRBV7-2 TRBD2 15 CASSYSSGGSYEQYF TGTGCCAGCAGCTACTCTAGCGGGGGGAGCTACGAGCAGTACTTC
TRBJ2-3 . TRBV11-3 TRBD1 16 CASSLSRDRGPHTQYF TGTGCCAGCAGCCTTAGTCGGGACAGGGGTCCCCATACGCAGTATTTT
TRBJ2-7 . TRBV28 TRBD1 13 CASSDRGVYEQYF TGTGCCAGCAGTGACAGGGGAGTCTACGAGCAGTACTTC
TRBJ1-6 once TRBV4-3 TRBD1 15 CASSGSGTGYSPLHF TGCGCCAGCAGCGGGTCCGGGACAGGTTATTCACCCCTCCACTTT
TRBJ1-2 . TRBV13 . 15 CASQWGPLINYGYTF TGTGCCAGCCAATGGGGGCCCCTTATTAACTATGGCTACACCTTC
TRBJ1-5 . TRBV5-4 . 15 CASSLAGDRNQPQHF TGTGCCAGCAGCTTGGCAGGGGATCGGAATCAGCCCCAGCATTTT
TRBJ1-1 . TRBV18 . 15 CASSPPSQGHTEAFF TGTGCCAGCTCACCACCGAGTCAGGGGCACACTGAAGCTTTCTTT
TRBJ1-6 . TRBV5-1 . 16 CASSPGTLGPNSPLHF TGCGCCAGCAGCCCCGGGACACTAGGTCCCAATTCACCCCTCCACTTT
TRBJ1-1 . TRBV6-1 . 13 CASSLSPNTEAFF TGTGCCAGCAGTCTCTCTCCGAACACTGAAGCTTTCTTT
TRBJ2-5 . TRBV7-2 . 14 CASSLERGQETQYF TGTGCCAGCAGCTTAGAAAGGGGGCAAGAGACCCAGTACTTC
TRBJ1-2 once TRBV6-5 . 16 CASSYSGTSYTRGYTF TGTGCCAGCAGTTACTCCGGGACTTCCTATACTAGAGGCTACACCTTC
TRBJ2-3 . TRBV9 . 15 CASSVLGASTDTQYF TGTGCCAGCAGCGTCCTGGGGGCCAGCACAGATACGCAGTATTTT
TRBJ2-5 . TRBV12-3/TRBV12-4 . 12 CASSWGQETQYF TGTGCCAGCAGTTGGGGCCAGGAGACCCAGTACTTC
TRBJ1-6 few TRBV19 . 13 CASRTPGGSPLHF TGTGCCAGTAGAACCCCTGGCGGTTCACCCCTCCACTTT
TRBJ1-1 . TRBV12-3/TRBV12-4 . 13 CASRPNRDTEAFF TGTGCCAGCAGGCCCAACCGGGACACTGAAGCTTTCTTT
TRBJ1-1 once TRBV2 . 12 CASSASNTEAFF TGTGCCAGCAGTGCTTCGAACACTGAAGCTTTCTTT
TRBJ2-5 . TRBV28 TRBD2 15 CASSLRSGGAETQYF TGTGCCAGCAGTTTACGGAGCGGGGGGGCTGAGACCCAGTACTTC
TRBJ1-5 . TRBV12-5 TRBD1 15 CASGLGTGLGQPQHF TGTGCTAGTGGTTTGGGGACAGGGCTGGGTCAGCCCCAGCATTTT
TRBJ2-3 . TRBV6-5 TRBD1 15 CASRITGQGAYTQYF TGTGCCAGCAGAATCACCGGACAGGGGGCGTATACGCAGTATTTT
TRBJ1-1 . TRBV6-6 TRBD1 17 CASSPPGTGPENTEAFF TGTGCCAGCAGTCCCCCCGGGACAGGGCCGGAGAACACTGAAGCTTTCTTT
TRBJ2-7 . TRBV28 . 16 CASSLPDGGISYEQYF TGTGCCAGCAGTTTACCCGATGGAGGGATCTCCTACGAGCAGTACTTC
TRBJ2-1 . TRBV28 TRBD2 13 CASTLPGGNEQFF TGTGCCAGCACCCTACCGGGGGGGAATGAGCAGTTCTTC
TRBJ2-1 . TRBV6-4 TRBD1 14 CASSAGTGSYEQFF TGTGCCAGCAGTGCCGGGACAGGGTCCTATGAGCAGTTCTTC
TRBJ1-4 . TRBV4-2 . 17 CASSQQPDRFSNEKLFF TGTGCCAGCAGCCAACAGCCCGACAGGTTTTCTAATGAAAAACTGTTTTTT
TRBJ1-6 . TRBV4-1 . 17 CASSQDGGGAYNSPLHF TGCGCCAGCAGCCAAGATGGGGGGGGAGCCTATAATTCACCCCTCCACTTT
TRBJ1-4 . TRBV7-2 TRBD1 16 CASSPRTGTGYEKLFF TGTGCCAGCAGCCCGAGGACCGGGACAGGGTACGAAAAACTGTTTTTT
TRBJ2-3 . TRBV7-6 TRBD2 16 CASSLLAGGHTDTQYF TGTGCCAGCAGCTTACTAGCGGGGGGCCACACAGATACGCAGTATTTT
TRBJ2-2 . TRBV6-5 . 12 CASSPPAGELFF TGTGCCAGCAGTCCCCCCGCCGGGGAGCTGTTTTTT
TRBJ2-1 . TRBV6-4 . 13 CASSLEEKGEQFF TGTGCCAGCAGTCTTGAGGAAAAGGGGGAGCAGTTCTTC
TRBJ2-3 . TRBV7-9 TRBD2 16 CASSLGTSGGADTQYF TGTGCCAGCAGCCTCGGGACTAGCGGGGGGGCAGATACGCAGTATTTT
TRBJ2-5 once TRBV10-3 . 13 CAISEFGAETQYF TGTGCCATCAGTGAGTTTGGGGCAGAGACCCAGTACTTC
TRBJ1-6 . TRBV6-2/TRBV6-3 TRBD1 16 CASSSQGAHGNSPLHF TGTGCCAGCAGTTCACAGGGGGCGCATGGTAATTCACCCCTCCACTTT
TRBJ1-2 . TRBV10-3 TRBD1 19 CAISETPQGGTGRHYGYTF TGTGCCATCAGTGAAACTCCTCAGGGCGGGACAGGGAGGCACTATGGCTACACCTTC
TRBJ2-7 . TRBV9 . 16 CASSPGDGRRSYEQYF TGTGCCAGCAGTCCCGGGGATGGGCGGAGGTCCTACGAGCAGTACTTC
TRBJ1-4 . TRBV10-3 . 17 CAISERSVTGANEKLFF TGTGCCATCAGTGAGAGGTCGGTGACAGGAGCGAATGAAAAACTGTTTTTT
TRBJ1-1 . TRBV7-9 . 13 CASSLLGGTEAFF TGTGCCAGCAGCTTGCTCGGAGGGACTGAAGCTTTCTTT
TRBJ2-6 once TRBV6-4 TRBD1 16 CASSGGTGAGANVLTF TGTGCCAGCAGCGGCGGGACAGGGGCTGGGGCCAACGTCCTGACTTTC
TRBJ1-2 . TRBV5-4 . 17 CASSSKKGQSINYGYTF TGTGCCAGCAGCTCAAAGAAAGGACAGAGTATTAACTATGGCTACACCTTC
TRBJ1-2 . TRBV28 . 13 CASSPRLGGGYTF TGTGCCAGCAGCCCCCGGCTCGGGGGGGGCTACACCTTC
TRBJ2-5 once TRBV5-1 . 17 CASSLGVGGRIRETQYF TGCGCCAGCAGCTTGGGGGTTGGTGGCAGGATCAGGGAGACCCAGTACTTC
TRBJ2-5 . TRBV6-5 . 12 CASGGAQETQYF TGTGCCAGCGGCGGGGCCCAAGAGACCCAGTACTTC